A single sample is the source of the 18 T cell receptor beta chains below, sequenced in a study of blood T cell repertoires in COVID-19. Method: immunoSEQ multiplex PCR; TCRdb's copy keeps in-frame clones and lacks some. The sample comprises over 100,000 clones, 60% to 75% of which are singletons, and under 2.5% rests with the top ten. Material for sequencing was peripheral blood. All receptors derive from a woman in her sixties or seventies with acute or convalescent COVID-19.

This clone showed up just a few times. The chain employs TRBV7-2 and TRBJ2-3; no firm D call. V was cut by 1 base and J by 4 bases, with 15 bases left in between. The germline V gene has CDR1 SGHTA and CDR2 FQGNSA. This CDR3 is 16 amino acids long. The CDR3 loop reads CASSLGSVFSPDTQYF. DNA of the CDR3: TGTGCCAGCAGCTTAGGTAGTGTCTTTTCTCCAGATACGCAGTATTTT.

V usage is TRBV11-2 and J usage is TRBJ1-2, with TRBD1 as a possible D gene (5 bases). V was clipped by 0 bases and J by 8 bases, with 13 bases between them. The CDR3 sequence is 14 residues long. CDR1 is SGHAT and CDR2 is FQNNGV in the germline V gene. As DNA, the CDR3 is TGTGCCAGCAGCTTAGAGGGTGGGGCGCGGGGCTACACCTTC. Its protein product is CASSLEGGARGYTF.

The chain employs TRBV28 and TRBJ2-7; TRBD2 agrees at 9 bases. Germline CDR1 and CDR2: MDHEN and SYDVKM. This CDR3 spans 16 amino acids. V dropped 3 bases and J dropped 2; count of bases not matched to a gene: 8. CDR3 sequence: CASSLTETSGTYEQYF. DNA for the CDR3: TGTGCCAGCAGTTTGACCGAGACTAGCGGTACCTACGAGCAGTACTTC.

This clone showed up just once. The chain is built from TRBV7-2 and TRBJ2-2, with 9 bases that match TRBD1. With 6 bases clipped from V and 4 bases from J, the junction kept 3 bases outside the gene matches. This CDR3 is built from 14 residues. Germline CDR1 reads SGHTA; CDR2 reads FQGNSA. Written as DNA, the CDR3 is TGTGCCAGCAGGGGGACAGGGATCACCGGGGAGCTGTTTTTT. This codes for CASRGTGITGELFF.

The J gene is TRBJ2-7, the V gene TRBV5-1; TRBD2 matches at 10 bases. This CDR3 is 16 amino acids long. Trimming removed 0 bases from V and 1 base from J; junction bases left unmatched: 4. Germline values: CDR1 SGHRS, CDR2 YFSETQ. DNA for the CDR3: TGCGCCAGCAGCTTGGCCTCTAGCGGGGGTTCCTACGAGCAGTACTTC. It codes for CASSLASSGGSYEQYF.

The rearrangement links TRBV3-1 (or the pseudogene TRBV3-2) to TRBJ2-5, with D possibly matching TRBD2 (7 bases). The V and J ends lost 1 base and 3 bases respectively, with 12 bases between them. The CDR3 runs to 15 residues. CDR1 is LGHDT and CDR2 is YNNKEL in the germline V gene (reference sequence). The CDR3 is CASSQVRGAKETQYF. The CDR3, as DNA: TGTGCCAGCAGCCAAGTTCGGGGGGCTAAAGAGACCCAGTACTTC.

The rearrangement joins TRBV19 to TRBJ2-3; 11 bases are a match to TRBD2. The trim removed 4 bases at V and 4 bases at J, leaving 4 bases unmatched. CDR3 length: 15 amino acids. Germline V lookup: CDR1 LNHDA, CDR2 SQIVND (reference sequence). This chain's CDR3 is CASSTRTSGSDTQYF. CDR3 in DNA: TGTGCCAGTAGTACCCGGACTAGCGGGTCAGATACGCAGTATTTT.

CDR3 bases: TGTGCCAGTAGAACACGGACAGCGAACACCGGGGAGCTGTTTTTT. The encoded protein is CASRTRTANTGELFF. The rearrangement joins TRBV19 to TRBJ2-2; D possibly corresponds to TRBD1 (6 bases). The V and J ends lost 6 bases and 0 bases respectively, with 11 bases between them. Germline-derived CDR1 and CDR2 are LNHDA and SQIVND (reference sequence). This CDR3 has 15 residues.

V usage is TRBV5-1 and J usage is TRBJ1-3; D call uncertain. Per the germline V gene, CDR1 is SGHRS and CDR2 is YFSETQ. There are 13 residues in the CDR3. The V and J ends lost 4 bases and 2 bases respectively, with 7 bases between them. The CDR3: CASSRTAGNTIYF. In nucleotides, the CDR3 is TGCGCCAGCAGCAGGACTGCTGGAAACACCATATATTTT.

The chain carries TRBV6-6 and TRBJ1-1; TRBD1 is a possible D gene (6 bases). V lost 0 bases, J lost 4 bases, and 9 bases lay in between. Germline CDR1 MNHNY, CDR2 SVGAGI (reference sequence). This CDR3 region has 14 residues. The CDR3 sequence is CASSYSARGTEAFF. The CDR3 nucleotides read TGTGCCAGCAGTTACTCTGCCAGGGGCACTGAAGCTTTCTTT.

J is TRBJ1-2 and V is TRBV7-9, with D unclear. Germline-derived CDR1 and CDR2 are SEHNR and FQNEAQ (reference sequence). The CDR3 extends over 15 amino acids. Trimming took off 2 bases at V and 1 base at J, with 11 bases between the two ends. The CDR3: CASSLSWRDNYGYTF. CDR3 bases: TGTGCCAGCAGCTTATCCTGGAGGGATAACTATGGCTACACCTTC.

V and J are TRBV13 and TRBJ2-1; 7 bases are shared with TRBD2. Trimming took 3 bases from V and 5 from J; bases not matched to a gene: 10. Germline CDR1 PRHDT, CDR2 FYEKMQ (reference sequence). CDR3 length equals 16 residues. CDR3 sequence: CASSLGLAEKDNEQFF. CDR3 bases: TGTGCCAGCAGCTTGGGGCTAGCGGAAAAAGACAATGAGCAGTTCTTC.

This clone appeared a few times. The CDR3 bases are TGTGCCAGCAGTGAGCTAGCGGGAAACGAGCAGTACTTC. This translates into CASSELAGNEQYF. The rearrangement uses TRBV6-4 and TRBJ2-7, with 9 nucleotides matching TRBD2. Germline V gene lookup returns CDR1 MRHNA and CDR2 SNTAGT. Trimming removed 3 bases from V and 5 bases from J; junction bases left unmatched: 2. The CDR3 spans 13 residues.

This chain uses TRBV5-1 with TRBJ2-5, with 8 bases that match TRBD2. Germline lookup yields CDR1 SGHRS and CDR2 YFSETQ. The V gene end was trimmed by 0 bases and the J gene end by 0 bases; junction bases not matched to a gene: 19. This CDR3 contains 21 residues. The CDR3 bases are TGCGCCAGCAGCTTGGCCCCCCGGAGCGGGAGTCCCTTTGGCCACCAAGAGACCCAGTACTTC. Translated, it gives CASSLAPRSGSPFGHQETQYF.

V usage is TRBV6-5 and J usage is TRBJ2-3, with TRBD2 matching 12 bases. The germline V gene encodes CDR1 MNHEY and CDR2 SVGAGI. The CDR3 loop spans 16 amino acids. V lost 4 bases, J lost 6 bases, and 8 bases stayed unmatched. The CDR3 is CASSSLLAGGDDTQYF. The CDR3 DNA follows: TGTGCCAGCAGTTCCCTACTAGCGGGAGGTGATGATACGCAGTATTTT.

The table lists this clone with a count of one. One end of the junction is discordant with germline, which a read error may explain. The V gene is TRBV7-2, the J gene TRBJ1-1, with D possibly being TRBD1 (6 bases). Germline-derived CDR1 and CDR2 are SGHTA and FQGNSA. There are 13 residues in the CDR3. CDR3 region: CASSLSRGGKPIF. For the CDR3, the DNA is TGTGCCAGCAGCTTATCAAGGGGGGGGAAGCCGATCTTT.

V gene TRBV2 combines with J gene TRBJ2-7; 11 positions match TRBD1. Germline CDR1 is SNHLY and CDR2 is FYNNEI. The CDR3 is 13 amino acids. V trimming: 5 bases; J trimming: 10 bases; junction bases outside the gene matches: 7. The CDR3 DNA reads TGTGCCAGCAGTCCCCCGGACAGGGGGCCTCAGTACTTC. Translation gives CASSPPDRGPQYF.

V gene TRBV6-5 combines with J gene TRBJ1-6, with 10 bases that match TRBD1. The CDR3 covers 14 residues. Germline assignment: CDR1 MNHEY and CDR2 SVGAGI. The trim removed 6 bases at V and 9 bases at J, leaving 5 bases unmatched. The CDR3 DNA follows: TGTGCCAGCAGGAGGACAGGGGGTCGTTCACCCCTCCACTTT. It codes for CASRRTGGRSPLHF.